Described below is a single TCR beta chain sequence and its context. Patients all relapsed after autologous stem cell transplantation, and there was variation in brentuximab vedotin exposure. CD4+ T cells were purified from thawed PBMCs by negative selection. Clones were read by immunoSEQ multiplex PCR, and TCRdb kept only the in-frame ones, dropping some. The table records 10,000 to 15,000 clones, almost 90% of them present only once. The CDR3 covers 15 residues. CDR1 SGHVS and CDR2 FNYEAQ come from the germline V gene. V was shortened by 1 base and J by 3 bases, with 10 bases between the two germline ends. This entry comes from a study of PD-1 blockade in classical Hodgkin lymphoma.

This sequence originates from a human donor with classical Hodgkin lymphoma. V and J are TRBV7-6 and TRBJ2-1, with TRBD2 as a possible D gene (6 bases). The sample was CD4+ T cells from blood, taken at baseline. CDR3 nucleotides: TGTGCCAGCAGCTTAGATTCTAGCGACTACAATGAGCAGTTCTTC. This encodes CASSLDSSDYNEQFF.